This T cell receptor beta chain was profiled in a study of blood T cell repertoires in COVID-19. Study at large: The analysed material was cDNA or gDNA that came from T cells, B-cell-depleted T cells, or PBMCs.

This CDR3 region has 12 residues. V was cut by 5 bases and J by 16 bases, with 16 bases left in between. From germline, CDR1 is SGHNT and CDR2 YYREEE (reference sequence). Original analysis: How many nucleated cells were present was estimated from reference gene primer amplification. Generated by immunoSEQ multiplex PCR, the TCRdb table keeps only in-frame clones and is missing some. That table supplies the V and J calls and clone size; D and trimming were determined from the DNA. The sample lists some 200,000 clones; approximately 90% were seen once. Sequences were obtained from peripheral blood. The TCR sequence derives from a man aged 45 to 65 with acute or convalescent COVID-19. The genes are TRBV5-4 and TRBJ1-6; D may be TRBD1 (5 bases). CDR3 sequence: CASRLQGGELHF. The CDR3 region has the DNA TGTGCCAGCAGGCTCCAGGGAGGTGAGCTCCACTTT.